Below are 26 T cell receptor beta chains sequenced from a single sample in a study of blood T cell repertoires in COVID-19. Using immunoSEQ multiplex PCR, the repertoire was profiled, and TCRdb retains in-frame clones only, with some absent. The repertoire consists of about 470,000 clones, with 87% occurring once and the leading ten covering 0.7%. The source material was PBMCs or T cells enriched from blood (not recorded which). The receptor source for this set is a woman younger than 30 who had recovered from COVID-19.

Details on this clone: This clone may be a read error of a much larger clone one base away. The rearrangement joins TRBV7-2 to TRBJ2-7; D call uncertain. The germline CDR1 and CDR2 sequences are SGHTA and FQGNSA. The CDR3 sequence is 11 residues long. V was trimmed by 4 bases and J by 2 bases, leaving 3 bases between them. CDR3 nucleotides: TGTGCCAGCAGCTCTGCCTACGAGCAGTACTTC. Translated: CASSSAYEQYF.

The rearrangement uses TRBV5-1 and TRBJ2-1, with D uncertain. This CDR3 comprises 12 residues. Germline V gives CDR1 SGHRS, CDR2 YFSETQ. Trimming removed 0 bases at V and 6 bases at J, with 4 bases between. CDR3 sequence: CASSLARNEQFF. CDR3 bases: TGCGCCAGCAGCTTGGCCCGCAATGAGCAGTTCTTC.

The chain couples TRBV4-1 to TRBJ1-1; possible D gene TRBD1, 6 bases. Trimming stripped 0 bases from V and 0 bases from J, with 8 bases between. The CDR3 has 15 residues. CDR1 and CDR2 (germline): MGHRA, YSYEKL. This CDR3 reads CASSQENRVNTEAFF. CDR3 nucleotides: TGCGCCAGCAGCCAAGAGAACAGGGTGAACACTGAAGCTTTCTTT.

The chain uses TRBV5-1 and TRBJ1-3; no definite D call. The V end was cut by 1 base, the J end by 0 bases, with 5 bases between. Germline assignment: CDR1 SGHRS and CDR2 YFSETQ. The CDR3 has 14 amino acids. For the CDR3, the DNA is TGCGCCAGCAGCTTGACCAGCTCTGGAAACACCATATATTTT. As protein: CASSLTSSGNTIYF.

V gene TRBV5-1 combines with J gene TRBJ1-2, with TRBD1 matching over 11 bases. After removal of 0 bases from V and 0 bases from J, the junction contained 4 bases not matched to a gene. This CDR3 region has 17 residues. In germline, CDR1 is SGHRS, CDR2 YFSETQ. The CDR3 reads CASSLEGQGGANYGYTF. The CDR3 coding sequence is TGCGCCAGCAGCTTGGAGGGACAGGGGGGAGCTAACTATGGCTACACCTTC.

This sequence joins TRBV11-2 and TRBJ1-2, with D possibly matching TRBD1 (5 bases). The length of the CDR3 is 14 residues. The V and J ends lost 0 bases and 3 bases respectively, with 8 bases between them. Looked up from germline, CDR1 is SGHAT and CDR2 is FQNNGV. CDR3 sequence (DNA): TGTGCCAGCAGCTTAGACAGGGCAGACTATGGCTACACCTTC. It yields the protein CASSLDRADYGYTF. Using reference TRBV11-2 and TRBJ1-2 for the parts outside the CDR3, the full variable domain is EAGVAQSPRYKIIEKRQSVAFWCNPISGHATLYWYQQILGQGPKLLIQFQNNGVVDDSQLPKDRFSAERLKGVDSTLKIQPAKLEDSAVYLCASSLDRADYGYTFGSGTRLTVV.

J is TRBJ1-2 and V is TRBV24-1; TRBD1 is a possible D gene (5 bases). The V and J ends lost 3 bases and 7 bases respectively, with 14 bases between them. CDR1 KGHDR and CDR2 SFDVKD come from the germline V gene. The CDR3 totals 14 residues. The CDR3 DNA reads as TGTGCCACCAGTGATGACGGGACTGACCGTGGCTACACCTTC. It is translated as CATSDDGTDRGYTF.

The genes are TRBV27 and TRBJ1-5, with 9 bases identical to TRBD1. The CDR3 runs to 16 residues. Trimming removed 3 bases from V and 6 bases from J; junction bases left unmatched: 9. Per the germline V gene, CDR1 is MNHEY and CDR2 is SMNVEV (reference sequence). In DNA form, the CDR3 reads TGTGCCAGCAGTTTGACAGGGGGGGAGATGGGTCAGCCCCAGCATTTT. It codes for CASSLTGGEMGQPQHF.

The chain is built from TRBV18 and TRBJ1-1; D perhaps matches TRBD1 (6 bases). The V gene's germline CDR1 is KGHSH and CDR2 LQKENI. The CDR3 has 14 residues. The ends were cut back, 5 bases at V and 3 bases at J, with 13 bases in the middle. CDR3 residues: CASSVSSGDTEAFF. CDR3 DNA: TGTGCCAGCTCAGTTTCCTCAGGGGACACTGAAGCTTTCTTT.

V usage is TRBV6-5 and J usage is TRBJ2-3; 10 bases align to TRBD1. Germline V gene sequence: CDR1 MNHEY, CDR2 SVGAGI. The V segment lost 5 bases and the J segment 7 bases; nucleotides outside the gene matches: 6. The CDR3 spans 14 residues. The CDR3 nucleotides are TGTGCCAGCAGTCCCCCGACAGGGGGCAATACGCAGTATTTT. Protein product: CASSPPTGGNTQYF.

The chain is built from TRBV18 and TRBJ1-4, with 8 bases aligning to TRBD1. Germline values: CDR1 KGHSH, CDR2 LQKENI. The CDR3 loop spans 15 amino acids. V was clipped by 6 bases and J by 4 bases; unmatched bases: 7. CDR3 amino acids: CASSQQGELNEKLFF. In DNA, the CDR3 is TGTGCCAGCTCTCAACAGGGGGAGCTTAATGAAAAACTGTTTTTT.

The chain has TRBV29-1 and TRBJ1-1; TRBD1 aligns across 7 bases. Trimming removed 1 base from V and 0 bases from J; junction bases left unmatched: 8. This CDR3 spans 16 amino acids. Germline V gene data show CDR1 as SQVTM and CDR2 as ANQGSEA. The chain's CDR3 is CSVEAEGAFVNTEAFF. CDR3 DNA sequence: TGCAGCGTTGAAGCGGAGGGGGCATTTGTGAACACTGAAGCTTTCTTT.

The chain joins TRBV5-6 to TRBJ2-1; D remains ambiguous. The CDR3 is 12 amino acids. Germline CDR1 SGHDT, CDR2 YYEEEE. V was pared by 9 bases and J by 9 bases, with 16 bases between. CDR3 residues: CATSPGATEQFF. The CDR3 DNA reads TGTGCCACCTCCCCGGGTGCTACTGAGCAGTTCTTC. The variable domain in full, completed from reference TRBV5-6 and TRBJ2-1, reads DAGVTQSPTHLIKTRGQQVTLRCSPKSGHDTVSWYQQALGQGPQFIFQYYEEEERQRGNFPDRFSGHQFPNYSSELNVNALLLGDSALYLCATSPGATEQFFGPGTRLTVL.

The chain has TRBV5-1 and TRBJ1-6; TRBD1 is a possible D gene (6 bases). Trimming took off 4 bases at V and 14 bases at J, with 19 bases between the two ends. CDR1 is SGHRS and CDR2 is YFSETQ in the germline V gene. The CDR3 is 14 residues long. The CDR3 region is CASSPQQGEGTLHF. Written as DNA, the CDR3 is TGCGCCAGCAGCCCTCAACAGGGAGAGGGGACCCTCCACTTT.

Notes on this clone: Sequence at one end of the junction differs from germline and may be a read error. V usage is TRBV6-5 and J usage is TRBJ1-6; no definite D call. Germline CDR1 reads MNHEY; CDR2 reads SVGAGI. The CDR3 contains 15 residues. CDR3 sequence reads: CVSRPTSSYNSPLHF. CDR3 sequence (DNA): TGTGTCAGCAGGCCCACCAGCTCCTATAATTCACCCCTCCACTTT.

The chain joins TRBV5-1 to TRBJ2-2; D call uncertain. This CDR3 is 14 amino acids long. Per germline, CDR1 SGHRS and CDR2 YFSETQ. The V gene lost 7 bases and the J gene lost 0 bases, with 10 bases spanning the gap. The CDR3 reads CASARESNTGELFF. CDR3 bases: TGCGCCAGCGCGCGAGAGTCGAACACCGGGGAGCTGTTTTTT.

V and J are TRBV6-5 and TRBJ1-2; the match to TRBD1 covers 8 bases. J gave up 3 bases and V 11 bases, and 8 bases lay outside the gene matches. Germline-derived CDR1 and CDR2 are MNHEY and SVGAGI. This CDR3 has 13 residues. The CDR3 DNA sequence: TGTGCCCACGGACAGGGCAAAGACTATGGCTACACCTTC. Residues: CAHGQGKDYGYTF.

This clone has a handful of counts. The chain links TRBV3-1 (or the pseudogene TRBV3-2) to TRBJ1-2; D possibly corresponds to TRBD1 (5 bases). The length of the CDR3 is 13 residues. V gave up 4 bases and J gave up 8 bases, with 14 bases separating them. Per the germline V gene, CDR1 is LGHDT and CDR2 is YNNKEL (reference sequence). DNA for the CDR3: TGTGCCAGCAGCCTCGAGGGGCGGGGAGGCTACACCTTC. Protein sequence: CASSLEGRGGYTF.

The gene calls are TRBV19 and TRBJ1-1; D is undetermined. Germline V gene sequence: CDR1 LNHDA, CDR2 SQIVND (reference sequence). The CDR3 has 16 residues. V lost 5 bases and J 1 base, leaving 17 bases between the germline ends. CDR3 bases: TGTGCCAGTAGTGCTGGGCCAACCCCAGGGAACACTGAAGCTTTCTTT. Amino acids: CASSAGPTPGNTEAFF.

J is TRBJ2-7 and V is TRBV28, with 7 bases matching TRBD2. This CDR3 region has 17 residues. Trimming removed 2 bases from V and 1 base from J; junction bases left unmatched: 11. Germline V CDR1 and CDR2: MDHEN, SYDVKM. The CDR3 nucleotides are TGTGCCAGCAGTTTAAGGCGCGCGGGGGTCGCGTCCTACGAGCAGTACTTC. Its protein product is CASSLRRAGVASYEQYF.

The chain uses TRBV7-9 and TRBJ2-1, with unresolved D. The CDR3 is 13 residues long. Trimming took off 5 bases at V and 6 bases at J, with 11 bases between the two ends. Germline CDR1 SEHNR, CDR2 FQNEAQ (reference sequence). Written as DNA, the CDR3 is TGTGCCAGCAGCGACCGACGGGTCAATGAGCAGTTCTTC. Translating gives CASSDRRVNEQFF.

The rearrangement links TRBV19 to TRBJ2-7, with 8 bases fitting TRBD1. The CDR3 contains 15 residues. Unmatched junction bases numbered 7, after V lost 4 bases and J lost 2 bases. Germline V gene sequence: CDR1 LNHDA, CDR2 SQIVND (reference sequence). The CDR3: CASSTPGQVAYEQYF. In nucleotides, the CDR3 is TGTGCCAGTAGTACGCCGGGACAGGTGGCCTACGAGCAGTACTTC.

The chain carries TRBV7-8 and TRBJ1-1, with 8 positions matching TRBD1. The CDR3 runs 10 residues. The germline gives CDR1 SGHVS, CDR2 FQNEAQ. V lost 8 bases, J lost 11 bases, and 4 bases stayed unmatched. The CDR3 DNA reads TGTGCCAGCGGACAGGGTACGGCTTTCTTT. Its protein product is CASGQGTAFF.

The rearrangement uses TRBV5-1 and TRBJ1-2; no definite D call. This CDR3 spans 14 amino acids. Germline V gene sequence: CDR1 SGHRS, CDR2 YFSETQ. V lost 0 bases, J lost 6 bases, and 12 bases lay in between. The CDR3 sequence is CASSLASTGNGYTF. CDR3 nucleotides: TGCGCCAGCAGCTTGGCCTCAACGGGGAATGGCTACACCTTC.

The rearrangement links TRBV5-4 to TRBJ1-2; 8 positions match TRBD1. The CDR3 covers 14 residues. Germline loops: CDR1 SGHNT, CDR2 YYREEE (reference sequence). V gave up 5 bases and J gave up 6 bases; unmatched junction bases: 9. CDR3: CASSSARTGNGYTF. The CDR3 DNA follows: TGTGCCAGCAGTTCTGCCAGGACAGGGAATGGCTACACCTTC.

The table lists this clone with a count of one. The V call is TRBV30, the J call TRBJ1-4; D is possibly TRBD1 (5 bases). The germline V and J ends were trimmed by 0 bases and 4 bases, with 6 bases remaining between them. Germline-derived CDR1 and CDR2 are GTSNPN and SVGIG (reference sequence). The CDR3 spans 13 residues. CDR3 sequence reads: CAWSVGHNEKLFF. The CDR3 DNA is TGTGCCTGGAGTGTAGGACATAATGAAAAACTGTTTTTT.